This T cell receptor (beta chain) was observed in a study of blood T cell repertoires in COVID-19. Data came from immunoSEQ multiplex PCR; TCRdb stores just in-frame clones and leaves some out. This table holds 300,000 to 400,000 clones, 90% to 95% found once. In terms of age and location, participants ranged from roughly 18 to 100 years and lived in under 30 US areas. The ends lost 6 bases at V and 3 bases at J; junction bases unmatched: 14. CDR3 length equals 17 residues. From germline, CDR1 is SGHAT and CDR2 FQNNGV. The rearrangement uses TRBV11-2 and TRBJ2-7; 10 bases map to TRBD1. The clonotype originates from a woman in her twenties or thirties who had been exposed to COVID-19. Sample: PBMCs or T cells enriched from blood (not recorded which). CDR3 protein: CASSPALRQGAFYEQYF. The DNA for the CDR3 is TGTGCCAGCAGTCCAGCCCTAAGACAGGGGGCCTTCTACGAGCAGTACTTC. Filled out from reference TRBV11-2 and TRBJ2-7, the complete variable domain reads EAGVAQSPRYKIIEKRQSVAFWCNPISGHATLYWYQQILGQGPKLLIQFQNNGVVDDSQLPKDRFSAERLKGVDSTLKIQPAKLEDSAVYLCASSPALRQGAFYEQYFGPGTRLTVT.